This T cell receptor (beta chain) was captured in a study of identical twins. Germline V gene sequence: CDR1 ENHRY, CDR2 SYGVKD. The CDR3 extends over 15 amino acids. Trimming shortened V by 2 bases and J by 5 bases, and 12 bases separated the two germline ends. TCRdb itself ran the 5' RACE reads through MiXCR, one entry per CDR3 protein. The data show around 490,000 distinct CDR3 sequences, with 20% to 25% seen just once and approximately 0.5% held by the top ten. This clonotype was observed a few times. This same sample was also part of a study on yellow fever vaccine responses in identical twins.

The sequence was collected from a woman aged 18-30 years in good health. Sequencing was done on a sample of CD4+ T cells sorted from blood. The chain recombines TRBV10-3 with TRBJ2-2; D possibly corresponds to TRBD2 (6 bases). Here the CDR3 reads CAISEGTGPTGELFF. The CDR3 DNA reads TGTGCCATCAGTGAGGGGACTGGACCGACCGGGGAGCTGTTTTTT.